This is a list of T cell receptor beta chains from one sample in a study of T cell responses to AZD1222 COVID-19 vaccine. Sequencing was performed with immunoSEQ multiplex PCR; in TCRdb, only in-frame clones are kept and a portion is missing. This table holds roughly 160,000 clones, around nine tenths found once. Sample: peripheral blood, taken 28 days after the second AZD1222 dose. The source is an adult who received the AZD1222 COVID-19 vaccine. Both conserved end residues are part of each CDR3. Fields, in order: D gene, J gene, clone size, V gene, CDR3 protein, CDR3 DNA. The D gene is left open where the match is weak. Where a row states a size, it is once, few, many or the class of an expanded clone; other rows omit it.

>TRBD1|TRBJ1-2|-|TRBV29-1
CSVADRSGQGRGYGYTF
TGCAGCGTCGCTGATCGCTCCGGACAGGGTCGCGGCTATGGCTACACCTTC
>-|TRBJ2-7|-|TRBV5-1
CASSFESPARGYEQYF
TGCGCCAGCAGCTTTGAATCCCCTGCGAGGGGCTACGAGCAGTACTTC
>-|TRBJ2-1|-|TRBV20-1
CSANYNEQFF
TGCAGTGCCAATTACAATGAGCAGTTCTTC
>-|TRBJ1-4|-|TRBV6-5
CASSPGGTTNEKLFF
TGTGCCAGCAGTCCTGGGGGGACAACTAATGAAAAACTGTTTTTT
>TRBD1|TRBJ1-2|once|TRBV11-2
CASSLDRKGAHYGYTF
TGTGCCAGCAGCTTAGATCGTAAGGGGGCCCACTATGGCTACACCTTC
>-|TRBJ2-1|-|TRBV19
CASSMDSGSYNEQFF
TGTGCCAGTAGTATGGACAGTGGCTCCTACAATGAGCAGTTCTTC
>TRBD1|TRBJ1-6|few|TRBV6-6
CASSITGGRDSPLHF
TGTGCCAGCAGTATAACAGGGGGACGGGATTCACCCCTCCACTTT
>TRBD1|TRBJ2-7|few|TRBV4-1
CASSHDFPGTGGSYEQYF
TGCGCCAGCAGCCACGATTTTCCTGGGACAGGGGGCTCCTACGAGCAGTACTTC
>-|TRBJ2-3|-|TRBV7-9
CASRGAGTVGQYF
TGTGCCAGCAGGGGGGCTGGGACGGTTGGGCAGTATTTT
>TRBD1|TRBJ1-2|-|TRBV3-1/TRBV3-2
CASRPGGVYGYTF
TGTGCCAGCAGACCAGGGGGCGTCTATGGCTACACCTTC
>-|TRBJ1-2|-|TRBV27
CASRGTGSLEGYTF
TGTGCCAGCAGGGGAACGGGCTCCCTTGAAGGCTACACCTTC
>-|TRBJ2-3|-|TRBV4-2
CASSQDPNGDADTQYF
TGTGCCAGCAGCCAAGACCCGAATGGCGACGCAGATACGCAGTATTTT
>TRBD2|TRBJ2-7|-|TRBV6-5
CASSYRLADIYEQYF
TGTGCCAGCAGTTATCGACTAGCGGATATCTACGAGCAGTACTTC
>-|TRBJ2-5|-|TRBV28
CASSLIQETQYF
TGTGCCAGCAGCCTTATTCAAGAGACCCAGTACTTC
>-|TRBJ2-1|-|TRBV6-5
CASSRQSSYNEQFF
TGTGCCAGCAGTAGACAGAGCTCCTACAATGAGCAGTTCTTC
>-|TRBJ2-2|-|TRBV4-2
CASSQEGGSTGELFF
TGTGCCAGCAGCCAAGAAGGAGGGTCAACCGGGGAGCTGTTTTTT
>-|TRBJ1-1|-|TRBV5-6
CASSLGEQGSEAFF
TGTGCCAGCAGCTTGGGGGAACAGGGTTCTGAAGCTTTCTTT
>-|TRBJ1-2|-|TRBV15
CATSLRRGTNYGYTF
TGTGCCACCAGCCTACGCAGGGGTACTAACTATGGCTACACCTTC
>TRBD1|TRBJ1-2|-|TRBV6-5
CASSYGGQGNYGYTF
TGTGCCAGCAGTTACGGGGGACAGGGGAACTATGGCTACACCTTC
>TRBD1|TRBJ1-2|-|TRBV7-2
CASRITGDAGYTF
TGTGCCAGCAGGATAACAGGGGATGCTGGCTACACCTTC